This TCR beta chain derives from a study of shared clonotypes between healthy human individuals. Broader study findings: Tissue TCR repertoires likely differ from these blood-only repertoires. The low donor count limited represented genetic and exposure-history diversity.

The assay was run at deep level. Several immunoSEQ plates received, in even portions, the genomic DNA of each subset. TCRdb keeps only in-frame clones here, not all; method: immunoSEQ multiplex PCR. The sample lists roughly 480,000 clones, roughly 78% occurring once. This clone has a count of ten or more. Its antigen is still unknown. V lost 4 bases and J lost 5; bases outside the gene matches: 7. CDR1 and CDR2 from the germline V gene are WSHSY and SAAADI. CDR3 length: 15 amino acids. The sample consisted of PBMCs. The receptor was isolated from a woman aged 40-49 years in good health. Some clones in this sample may be carry-over from other donors' samples. This chain uses TRBV10-2 with TRBJ2-7; 11 nucleotides match TRBD2. For the CDR3, the DNA is TGCGCCAGCAGTGCAACTAGCGGGAGTCTGAACGAGCAGTACTTC. It codes for CASSATSGSLNEQYF.